This TCR beta chain was observed in a study of Ad26.COV2.S vaccination and SARS-CoV-2 variants. Study details: Doses of Ad26.COV2.S were injected into muscle once or twice, 56 days apart.

This table comes from immunoSEQ multiplex PCR, and its TCRdb copy is limited to in-frame clones, with some not included. The table shows about 330,000 clones, with 75% to 90% occurring only once. Treatment reported: 15 to 20 received Ad26.COV2.S at low or high dose, single or two shots; a few received placebo; per-sample allocation not given. Sample collection was performed on day 63 after the first vaccine or placebo injection. Germline V CDR1 and CDR2: SGHAT, FQNNGV. This CDR3 contains 13 residues. V lost 2 bases and J lost 2, with 6 bases in between. The material sequenced was peripheral blood, taken in a trial of Ad26.COV2.S vaccine versus placebo. The V call is TRBV11-2, the J call TRBJ1-2; D gene ambiguous. This TCR was sampled from a person aged 18-65 years who received the Ad26.COV2.S COVID-19 vaccine or a placebo. CDR3 coding DNA: TGTGCCAGCAGCTTAAGCTGGAACTATGGCTACACCTTC. Amino acid sequence: CASSLSWNYGYTF. The entire variable domain, with the rest obtained from reference TRBV11-2 and TRBJ1-2, is as follows: EAGVAQSPRYKIIEKRQSVAFWCNPISGHATLYWYQQILGQGPKLLIQFQNNGVVDDSQLPKDRFSAERLKGVDSTLKIQPAKLEDSAVYLCASSLSWNYGYTFGSGTRLTVV.